A selection of T cell receptor beta chains follows, all from one sample in a study of T cell repertoires in cytomegalovirus infection. These receptors' targets are unknown. One entry per CDR3 protein, called by TCRdb with MiXCR from the reads. This table holds 800,000 to 950,000 distinct CDR3 sequences, around a third found once. The source material was cultured CD8+ T cells from PBMCs, sampled from culture after CMV antigen stimulation. These receptor sequences come from a human donor in good health (CMV status not recorded). Some clones in this sample may be carry-over from other donors' samples. The CDR3 runs from the conserved cysteine through the conserved F or W. A D gene is named only where the DNA matches it firmly.

TRBV7-6,-,TRBJ2-7,CASSQGGETYEQYF
TRBV7-4,TRBD1,TRBJ2-2,CASIPSRDRARNTGELFF
TRBV7-8,-,TRBJ1-4,CASSNLGYEKLFF
TRBV6-5,-,TRBJ1-2,CASGTSGTDGYTF
TRBV20-1,-,TRBJ1-1,CSAFQGKGTEAFF
TRBV3-1,TRBD2,TRBJ2-7,CASSQDGGAYEQYF
TRBV15,-,TRBJ2-1,CATSGSSSYNEQFF
TRBV9,-,TRBJ1-6,CASREGRGYSPLHF
TRBV25-1,-,TRBJ2-5,CATVDSRWETQYF
TRBV12-3/TRBV12-4,-,TRBJ1-1,CASSLAGTKAFF
TRBV12-3/TRBV12-4,-,TRBJ1-2,CASSSGISYGYTF
TRBV29-1,-,TRBJ2-5,CSVEDQALHWAQYF
TRBV7-2,-,TRBJ2-3,CASSPQNTQYF
TRBV7-9,TRBD2,TRBJ2-5,CASSFSGGRQETQYF
TRBV27,-,TRBJ1-2,CASSFGLPNYGYTF
TRBV24-1,-,TRBJ2-2,CATSDLRADGELFF
TRBV6-1,TRBD1,TRBJ1-5,CASSFRQGVNQPQHF
TRBV7-9,TRBD1,TRBJ2-6,CASSPRGPGANVLTF